This T cell receptor beta chain was captured in a study of shared clonotypes between healthy human individuals. Trimming cost V 6 bases and J 0 bases, with 11 bases left between them. This CDR3 spans 14 amino acids. Germline V gene sequence: CDR1 MNHEY, CDR2 SVGAGI. Per the original methods: In the immunoSEQ data, sequences were junction-only and lacked quality scores, so filtering differed. Repertoires were generated with immunoSEQ multiplex PCR, while TCRdb's copy carries only in-frame clones and drops some. Clonal size and the V and J genes are those of that table, whereas D and trimming came from the DNA. Counted here are a few million clones, over 85% occurring once; the ten biggest clones make up around 0.14%. The study's findings and limits: What limited the represented genetic and exposure-history diversity was the small number of donors. Across a handful of donors, naive CD4 shared roughly 5.2%, naive CD8 over 3%, memory CD4 roughly 2.4%, memory CD8 0.4% to 0.5%. Lower generation probabilities were found for non-shared clonotypes than for those shared by all four donors.

A word on this clone: Its antigen is unknown. Other DNA sequences within the sample encode an identical CDR3.

Sequencing was performed on naive CD4+ T cells sorted from blood. Subset of the sample: CD45RA+ positively selected. The chain recombines TRBV6-5 with TRBJ1-1; D perhaps matches TRBD1 (6 bases). The sequence derives from a man younger than 30 in good health. The CDR3 coding sequence is TGTGCCAGCAGCCGCGGACAGATGAACACTGAAGCTTTCTTT. This translates into CASSRGQMNTEAFF.